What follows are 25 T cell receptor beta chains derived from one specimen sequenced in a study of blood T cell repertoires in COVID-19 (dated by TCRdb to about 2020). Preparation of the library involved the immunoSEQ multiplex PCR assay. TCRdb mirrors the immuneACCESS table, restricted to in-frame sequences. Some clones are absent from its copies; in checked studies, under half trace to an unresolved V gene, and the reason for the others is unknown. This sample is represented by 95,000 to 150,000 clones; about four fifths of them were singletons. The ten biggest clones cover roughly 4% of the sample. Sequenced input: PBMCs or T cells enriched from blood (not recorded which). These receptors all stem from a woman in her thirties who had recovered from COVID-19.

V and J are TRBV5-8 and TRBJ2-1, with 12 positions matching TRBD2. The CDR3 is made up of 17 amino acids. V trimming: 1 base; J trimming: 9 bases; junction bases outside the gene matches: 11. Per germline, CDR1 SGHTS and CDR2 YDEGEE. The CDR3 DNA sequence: TGTGCCAGCAGCTTGTCGAGACTAGCGGGAGTAGGGACTGAGCAGTTCTTC. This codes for CASSLSRLAGVGTEQFF.

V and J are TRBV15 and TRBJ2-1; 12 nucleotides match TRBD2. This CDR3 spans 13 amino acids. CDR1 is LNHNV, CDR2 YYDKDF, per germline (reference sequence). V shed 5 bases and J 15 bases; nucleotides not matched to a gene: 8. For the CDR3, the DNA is TGTGCCACCAGCGTCGGACTAGCGGGAAGTCCGTTCTTC. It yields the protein CATSVGLAGSPFF.

As DNA, the CDR3 is TGTGCCAGCAGCTTAGGGACTAGCGATCCCAATGAGCAGTTCTTC. Protein product: CASSLGTSDPNEQFF. This sequence joins TRBV5-4 and TRBJ2-1; TRBD2 aligns across 10 bases. The CDR3 consists of 15 residues. The junction had 5 bases not matched to a gene; V was cut back by 2 bases and J by 6 bases. CDR1 SGHNT and CDR2 YYREEE come from the germline V gene (reference sequence).

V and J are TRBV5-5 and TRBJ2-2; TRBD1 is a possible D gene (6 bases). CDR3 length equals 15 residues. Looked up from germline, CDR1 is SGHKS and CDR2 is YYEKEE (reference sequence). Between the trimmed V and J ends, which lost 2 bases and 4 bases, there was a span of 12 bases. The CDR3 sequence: CASSFRGASTGELFF. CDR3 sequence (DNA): TGTGCCAGCAGCTTCAGGGGAGCTAGCACCGGGGAGCTGTTTTTT.

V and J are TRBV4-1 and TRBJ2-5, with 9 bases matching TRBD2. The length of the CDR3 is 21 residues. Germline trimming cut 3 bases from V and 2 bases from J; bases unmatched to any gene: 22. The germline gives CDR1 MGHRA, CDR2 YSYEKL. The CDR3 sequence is CASSQARGGWLAGTPQETQYF. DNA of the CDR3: TGCGCCAGCAGCCAGGCAAGAGGAGGCTGGCTAGCGGGGACACCTCAAGAGACCCAGTACTTC.

CDR3 protein: CASSISITSGAYEQYF. DNA for the CDR3: TGCGCCAGCAGTATCTCTATCACTAGCGGGGCCTACGAGCAGTACTTC. The V gene is TRBV10-2, the J gene TRBJ2-7; 10 nucleotides line up with TRBD2. In germline, CDR1 is WSHSY, CDR2 SAAADI. The CDR3 is made up of 16 amino acids. The V segment lost 5 bases and the J segment 2 bases; nucleotides outside the gene matches: 9.

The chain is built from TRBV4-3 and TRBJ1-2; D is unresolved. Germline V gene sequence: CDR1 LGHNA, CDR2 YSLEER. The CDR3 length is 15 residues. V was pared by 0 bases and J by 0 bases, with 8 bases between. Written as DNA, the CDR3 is TGCGCCAGCAGCCAAGAGGCCAACCCTAACTATGGCTACACCTTC. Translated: CASSQEANPNYGYTF.

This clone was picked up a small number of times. CDR3: CASSETGVREEKLFF. The CDR3 DNA is TGTGCCAGCAGTGAAACTGGGGTCAGGGAAGAAAAACTGTTTTTT. The rearrangement uses TRBV2 and TRBJ1-4, with D maybe TRBD1 (5 bases). The germline V and J ends were trimmed by 2 bases and 8 bases, with 15 bases remaining between them. The CDR3 has 15 amino acids. Germline CDR1 and CDR2: SNHLY and FYNNEI. Complete variable domain (other parts from reference TRBV2 and TRBJ1-4): EPEVTQTPSHQVTQMGQEVILRCVPISNHLYFYWYRQILGQKVEFLVSFYNNEISEKSEIFDDQFSVERPDGSNFTLKIRSTKLEDSAMYFCASSETGVREEKLFFGSGTQLSVL.

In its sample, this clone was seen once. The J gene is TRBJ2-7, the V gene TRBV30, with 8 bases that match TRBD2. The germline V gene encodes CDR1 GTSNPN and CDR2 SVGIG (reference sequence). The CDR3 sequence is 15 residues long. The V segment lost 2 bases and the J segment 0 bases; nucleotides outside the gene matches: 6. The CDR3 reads CAWSPRLAGSYEQYF. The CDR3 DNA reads TGTGCCTGGAGTCCCCGGCTAGCGGGCTCCTACGAGCAGTACTTC.

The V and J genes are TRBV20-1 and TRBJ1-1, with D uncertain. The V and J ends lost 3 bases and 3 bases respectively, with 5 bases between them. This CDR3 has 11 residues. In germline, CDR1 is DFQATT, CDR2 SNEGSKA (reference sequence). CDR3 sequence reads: CSARRDTEAFF. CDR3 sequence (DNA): TGCAGTGCTAGGAGGGACACTGAAGCTTTCTTT.

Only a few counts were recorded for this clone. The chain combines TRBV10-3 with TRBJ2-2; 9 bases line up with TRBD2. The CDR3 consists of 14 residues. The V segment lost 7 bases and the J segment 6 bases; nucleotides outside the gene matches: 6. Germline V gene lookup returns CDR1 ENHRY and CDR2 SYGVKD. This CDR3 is CAITRAGGPGELFF. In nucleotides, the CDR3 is TGTGCCATCACCCGAGCGGGAGGCCCCGGGGAGCTGTTTTTT.

CDR3: CASRVAGTYEQYF. Written as DNA, the CDR3 is TGTGCCAGCAGGGTAGCGGGGACCTACGAGCAGTACTTC. The genes are TRBV6-5 and TRBJ2-7; the match to TRBD2 covers 8 bases. Germline assignment: CDR1 MNHEY and CDR2 SVGAGI. J was trimmed by 2 bases and V by 6 bases; bases with no gene match: 3. This CDR3 is 13 amino acids long.

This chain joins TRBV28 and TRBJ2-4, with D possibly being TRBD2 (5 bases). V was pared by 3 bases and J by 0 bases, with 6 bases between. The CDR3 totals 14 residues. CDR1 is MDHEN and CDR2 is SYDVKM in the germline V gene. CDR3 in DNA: TGTGCCAGCAGTTTTCGGGGAGCCAAAAACATTCAGTACTTC. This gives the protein CASSFRGAKNIQYF. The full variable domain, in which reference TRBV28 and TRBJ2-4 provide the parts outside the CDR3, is DVKVTQSSRYLVKRTGEKVFLECVQDMDHENMFWYRQDPGLGLRLIYFSYDVKMKEKGDIPEGYSVSREKKERFSLILESASTNQTSMYLCASSFRGAKNIQYFGAGTRLSVL.

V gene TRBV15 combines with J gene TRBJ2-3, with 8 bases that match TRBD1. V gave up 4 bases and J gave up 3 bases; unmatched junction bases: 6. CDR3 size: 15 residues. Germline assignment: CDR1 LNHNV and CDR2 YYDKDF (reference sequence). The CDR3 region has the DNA TGTGCCACCAGCATGCGGACAGGGTATACAGATACGCAGTATTTT. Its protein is CATSMRTGYTDTQYF.

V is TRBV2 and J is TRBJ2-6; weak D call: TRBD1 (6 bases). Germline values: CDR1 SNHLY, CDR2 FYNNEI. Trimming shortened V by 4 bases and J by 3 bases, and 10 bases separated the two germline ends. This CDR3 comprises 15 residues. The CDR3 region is CASSAQGIGANVLTF. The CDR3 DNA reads TGTGCCAGCAGTGCACAGGGAATTGGGGCCAACGTCCTGACTTTC.

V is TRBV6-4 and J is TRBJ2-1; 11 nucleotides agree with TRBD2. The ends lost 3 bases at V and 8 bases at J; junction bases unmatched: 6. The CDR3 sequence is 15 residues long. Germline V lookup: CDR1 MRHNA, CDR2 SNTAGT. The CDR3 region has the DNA TGTGCCAGCAGTGAGTCTAGCGGGAGGTCGGATGAGCAGTTCTTC. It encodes CASSESSGRSDEQFF.

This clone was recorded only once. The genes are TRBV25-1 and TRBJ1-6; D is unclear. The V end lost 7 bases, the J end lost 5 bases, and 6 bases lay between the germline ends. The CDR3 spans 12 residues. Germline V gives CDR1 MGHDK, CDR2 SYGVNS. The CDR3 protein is CASNVDNSPLHF. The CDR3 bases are TGTGCCAGCAACGTAGATAATTCACCCCTCCACTTT.

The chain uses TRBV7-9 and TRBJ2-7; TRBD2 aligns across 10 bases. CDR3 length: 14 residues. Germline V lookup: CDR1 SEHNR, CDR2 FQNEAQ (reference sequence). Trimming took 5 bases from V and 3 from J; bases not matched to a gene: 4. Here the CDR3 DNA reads TGTGCCAGCAGCCCTAGCGGGGGCTTCTACGAGCAGTACTTC. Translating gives CASSPSGGFYEQYF.

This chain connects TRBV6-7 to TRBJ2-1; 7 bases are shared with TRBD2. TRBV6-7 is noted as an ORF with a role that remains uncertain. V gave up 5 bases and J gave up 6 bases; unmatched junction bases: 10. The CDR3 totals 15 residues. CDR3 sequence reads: CASSPMTWEGNEQFF. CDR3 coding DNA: TGTGCCAGCAGTCCGATGACGTGGGAGGGCAATGAGCAGTTCTTC.

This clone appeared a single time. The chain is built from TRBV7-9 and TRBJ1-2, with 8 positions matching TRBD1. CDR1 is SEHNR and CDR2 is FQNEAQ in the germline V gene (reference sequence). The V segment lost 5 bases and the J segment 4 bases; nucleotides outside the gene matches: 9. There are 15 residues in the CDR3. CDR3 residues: CASSPLDRDLYGYTF. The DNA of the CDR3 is TGTGCCAGCAGCCCCCTGGACAGGGACCTCTATGGCTACACCTTC. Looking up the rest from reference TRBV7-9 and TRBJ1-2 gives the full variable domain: DTGVSQNPRHKITKRGQNVTFRCDPISEHNRLYWYRQTLGQGPEFLTYFQNEAQLEKSRLLSDRFSAERPKGSFSTLEIQRTEQGDSAMYLCASSPLDRDLYGYTFGSGTRLTVV.

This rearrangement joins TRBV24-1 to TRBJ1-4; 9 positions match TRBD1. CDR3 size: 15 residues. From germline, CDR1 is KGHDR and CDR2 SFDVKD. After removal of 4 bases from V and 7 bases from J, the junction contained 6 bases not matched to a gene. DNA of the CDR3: TGTGCCACCAGTGAAACCGGGACAGGGAGTGAAAAACTGTTTTTT. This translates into CATSETGTGSEKLFF.

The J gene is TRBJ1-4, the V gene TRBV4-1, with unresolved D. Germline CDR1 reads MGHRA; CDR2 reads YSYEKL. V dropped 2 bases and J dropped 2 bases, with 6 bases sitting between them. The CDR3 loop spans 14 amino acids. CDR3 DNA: TGCGCCAGCAGCCAAACCGGGACTAATGAAAAACTGTTTTTT. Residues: CASSQTGTNEKLFF.

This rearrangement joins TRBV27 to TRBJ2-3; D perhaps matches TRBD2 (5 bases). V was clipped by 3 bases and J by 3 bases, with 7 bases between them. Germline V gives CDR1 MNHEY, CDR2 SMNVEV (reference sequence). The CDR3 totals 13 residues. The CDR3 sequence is CASSFTRTDTQYF. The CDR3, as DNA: TGTGCCAGCAGTTTCACTAGAACAGATACGCAGTATTTT.

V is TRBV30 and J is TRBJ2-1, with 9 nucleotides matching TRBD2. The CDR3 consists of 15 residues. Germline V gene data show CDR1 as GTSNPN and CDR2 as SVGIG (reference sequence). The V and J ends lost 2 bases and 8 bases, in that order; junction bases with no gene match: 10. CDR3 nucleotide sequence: TGTGCCTGGAGTCCCGGGACTAGCCCCTCGCATGAGCAGTTCTTC. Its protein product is CAWSPGTSPSHEQFF.

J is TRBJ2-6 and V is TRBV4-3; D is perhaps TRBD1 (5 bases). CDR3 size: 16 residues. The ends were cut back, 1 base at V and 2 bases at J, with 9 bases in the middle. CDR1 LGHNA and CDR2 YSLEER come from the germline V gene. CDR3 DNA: TGCGCCAGCAGCCAAGTAAGGGGTACTGGGGCCAACGTCCTGACTTTC. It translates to CASSQVRGTGANVLTF.